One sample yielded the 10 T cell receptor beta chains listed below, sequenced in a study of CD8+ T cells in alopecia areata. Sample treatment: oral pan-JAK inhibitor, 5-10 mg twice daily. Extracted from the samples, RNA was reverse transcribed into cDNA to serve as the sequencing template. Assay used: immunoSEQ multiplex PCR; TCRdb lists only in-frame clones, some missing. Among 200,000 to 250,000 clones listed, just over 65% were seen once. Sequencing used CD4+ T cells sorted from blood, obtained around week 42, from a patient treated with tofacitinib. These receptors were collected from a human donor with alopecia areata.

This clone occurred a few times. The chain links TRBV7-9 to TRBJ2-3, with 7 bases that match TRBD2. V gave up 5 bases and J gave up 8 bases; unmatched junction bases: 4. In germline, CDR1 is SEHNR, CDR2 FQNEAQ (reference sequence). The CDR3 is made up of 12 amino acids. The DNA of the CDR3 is TGTGCCAGCAGCCTGACTAGCAGTACGCAGTATTTT. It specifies CASSLTSSTQYF. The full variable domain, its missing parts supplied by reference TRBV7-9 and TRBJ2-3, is DTGVSQNPRHKITKRGQNVTFRCDPISEHNRLYWYRQTLGQGPEFLTYFQNEAQLEKSRLLSDRFSAERPKGSFSTLEIQRTEQGDSAMYLCASSLTSSTQYFGPGTRLTVL.

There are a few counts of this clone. The CDR3 coding sequence is TGTGCCAGCAGTTTACAGTACTCCTACGAGCAGTACTTC. Its protein is CASSLQYSYEQYF. V is TRBV27 and J is TRBJ2-7; D call uncertain. Germline values: CDR1 MNHEY, CDR2 SMNVEV (reference sequence). The CDR3 is made up of 13 amino acids. V was cut by 2 bases and J by 0 bases, with 5 bases left in between.

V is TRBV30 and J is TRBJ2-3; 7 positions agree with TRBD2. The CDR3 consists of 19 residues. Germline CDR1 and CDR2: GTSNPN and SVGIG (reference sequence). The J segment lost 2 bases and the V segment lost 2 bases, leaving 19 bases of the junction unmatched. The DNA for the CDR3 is TGTGCCTGGAGTCCAAGCTTGGGGAGGGCCCTTATAATCACAGATACGCAGTATTTT. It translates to CAWSPSLGRALIITDTQYF.

The CDR3, as DNA: TGCGCCAGCAGCTTAGCGGGGGGACGCACAGATACGCAGTATTTT. Translation: CASSLAGGRTDTQYF. This chain links TRBV5-1 with TRBJ2-3; 9 bases agree with TRBD2. The V gene end was trimmed by 2 bases and the J gene end by 1 base; junction bases not matched to a gene: 2. Germline-derived CDR1 and CDR2 are SGHRS and YFSETQ. This CDR3 spans 15 amino acids.

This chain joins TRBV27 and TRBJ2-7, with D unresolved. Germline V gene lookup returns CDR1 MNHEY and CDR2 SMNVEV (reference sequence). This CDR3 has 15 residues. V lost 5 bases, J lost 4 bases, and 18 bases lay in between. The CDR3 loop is CASSVHRGRQYEQYF. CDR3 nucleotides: TGTGCCAGCAGTGTCCATCGCGGACGACAATACGAGCAGTACTTC.

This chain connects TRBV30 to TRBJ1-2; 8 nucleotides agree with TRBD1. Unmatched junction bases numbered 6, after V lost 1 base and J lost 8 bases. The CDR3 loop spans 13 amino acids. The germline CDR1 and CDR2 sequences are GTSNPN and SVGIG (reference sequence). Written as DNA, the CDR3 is TGTGCCTGGAGTGCCATGACAGGGGCCGGCTACACCTTC. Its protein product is CAWSAMTGAGYTF.

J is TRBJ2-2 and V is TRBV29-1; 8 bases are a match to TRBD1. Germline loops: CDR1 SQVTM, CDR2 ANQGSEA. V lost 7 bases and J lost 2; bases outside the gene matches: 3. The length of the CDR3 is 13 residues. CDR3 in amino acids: CSADRDNTGELFF. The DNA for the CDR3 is TGCAGCGCGGACAGGGATAACACCGGGGAGCTGTTTTTT.

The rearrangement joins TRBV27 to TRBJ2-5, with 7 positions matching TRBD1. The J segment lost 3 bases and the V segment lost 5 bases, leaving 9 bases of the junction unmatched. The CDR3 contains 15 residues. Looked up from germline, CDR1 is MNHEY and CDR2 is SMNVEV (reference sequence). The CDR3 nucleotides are TGTGCCAGCAGTCGCCAGGGGGATCGTAAAGAGACCCAGTACTTC. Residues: CASSRQGDRKETQYF.

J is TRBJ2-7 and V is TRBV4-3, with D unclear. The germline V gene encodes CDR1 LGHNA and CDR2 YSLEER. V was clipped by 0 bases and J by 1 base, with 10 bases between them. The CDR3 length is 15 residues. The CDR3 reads CASSQDLGVSYEQYF. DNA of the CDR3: TGCGCCAGCAGCCAAGATCTTGGCGTATCCTACGAGCAGTACTTC.

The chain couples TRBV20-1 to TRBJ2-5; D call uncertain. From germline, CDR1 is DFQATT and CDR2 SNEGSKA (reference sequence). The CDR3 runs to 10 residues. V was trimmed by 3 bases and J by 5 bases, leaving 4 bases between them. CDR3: CSASVETQYF. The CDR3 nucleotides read TGCAGTGCTAGCGTCGAGACCCAGTACTTC.